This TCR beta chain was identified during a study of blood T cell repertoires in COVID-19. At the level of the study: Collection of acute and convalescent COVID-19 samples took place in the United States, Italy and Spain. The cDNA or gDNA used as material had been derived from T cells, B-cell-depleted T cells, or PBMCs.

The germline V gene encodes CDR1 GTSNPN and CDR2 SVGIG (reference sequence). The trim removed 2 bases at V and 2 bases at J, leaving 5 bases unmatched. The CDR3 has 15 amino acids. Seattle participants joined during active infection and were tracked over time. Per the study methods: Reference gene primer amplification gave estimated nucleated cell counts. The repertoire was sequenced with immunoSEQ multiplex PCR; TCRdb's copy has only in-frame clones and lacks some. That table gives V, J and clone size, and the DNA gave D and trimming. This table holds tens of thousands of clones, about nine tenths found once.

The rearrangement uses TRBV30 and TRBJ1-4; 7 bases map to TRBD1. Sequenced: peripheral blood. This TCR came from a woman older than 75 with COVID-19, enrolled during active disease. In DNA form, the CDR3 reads TGTGCCTGGAGTTTAGACAGGGAGACTAATGAAAAACTGTTTTTT. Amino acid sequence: CAWSLDRETNEKLFF.